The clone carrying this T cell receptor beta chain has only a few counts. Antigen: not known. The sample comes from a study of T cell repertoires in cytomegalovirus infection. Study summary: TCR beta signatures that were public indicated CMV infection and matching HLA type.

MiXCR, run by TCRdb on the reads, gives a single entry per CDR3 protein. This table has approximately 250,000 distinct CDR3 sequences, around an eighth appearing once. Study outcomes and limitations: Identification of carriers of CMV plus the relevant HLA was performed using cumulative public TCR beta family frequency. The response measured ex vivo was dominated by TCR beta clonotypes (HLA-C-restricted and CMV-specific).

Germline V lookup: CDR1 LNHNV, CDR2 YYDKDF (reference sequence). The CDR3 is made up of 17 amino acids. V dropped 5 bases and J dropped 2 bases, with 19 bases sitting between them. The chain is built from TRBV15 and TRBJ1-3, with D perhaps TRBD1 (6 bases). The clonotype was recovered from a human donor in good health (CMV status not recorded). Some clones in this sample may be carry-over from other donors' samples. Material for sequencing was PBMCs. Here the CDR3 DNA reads TGTGCCACCAGCCGAGGACATGAGGACAGAGCTGGAAACACCATATATTTT. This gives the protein CATSRGHEDRAGNTIYF.